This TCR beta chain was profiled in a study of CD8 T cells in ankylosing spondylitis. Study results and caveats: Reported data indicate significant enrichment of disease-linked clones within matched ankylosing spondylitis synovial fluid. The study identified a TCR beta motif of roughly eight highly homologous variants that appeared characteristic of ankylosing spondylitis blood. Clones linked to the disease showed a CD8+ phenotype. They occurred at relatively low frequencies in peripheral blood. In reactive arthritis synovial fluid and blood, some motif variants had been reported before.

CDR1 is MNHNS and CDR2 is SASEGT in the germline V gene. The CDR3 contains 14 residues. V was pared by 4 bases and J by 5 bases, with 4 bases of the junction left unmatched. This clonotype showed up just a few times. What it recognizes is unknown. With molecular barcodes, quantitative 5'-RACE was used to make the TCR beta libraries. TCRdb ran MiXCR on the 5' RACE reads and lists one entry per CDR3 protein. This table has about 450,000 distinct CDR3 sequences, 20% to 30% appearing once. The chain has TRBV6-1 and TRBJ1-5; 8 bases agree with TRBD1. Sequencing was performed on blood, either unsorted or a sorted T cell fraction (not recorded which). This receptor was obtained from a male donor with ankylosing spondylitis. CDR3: CASSGPTGDQPQHF. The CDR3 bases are TGTGCCAGCAGTGGCCCGACAGGGGATCAGCCCCAGCATTTT.